One and the same sample provided the 10 T cell receptor beta chains below, sequenced in a study of shared clonotypes between healthy human individuals. Method: immunoSEQ multiplex PCR; TCRdb's copy keeps in-frame clones and lacks some. The data contain roughly 2.4 million clones, roughly 95% of them singletons. Sequencing was carried out using naive CD4+ T cells sorted from blood. As to subset: CD45RA+ positively selected. These receptors all stem from a man between 18 and 35 years old in good health.

This clone has a single count. The chain carries TRBV5-1 and TRBJ2-5; 10 nucleotides match TRBD1. The CDR3 loop spans 15 amino acids. CDR1 and CDR2 (germline): SGHRS, YFSETQ. Germline trimming cut 0 bases from V and 5 bases from J; bases unmatched to any gene: 4. The CDR3 bases are TGCGCCAGCAGCTTGGGGGACAGGGGCTCCGAGACCCAGTACTTC. This sequence encodes CASSLGDRGSETQYF.

This clone was counted once. V usage is TRBV7-2 and J usage is TRBJ2-2, with a weak D call TRBD2 (5 bases). V lost 5 bases and J lost 5, with 18 bases in between. The CDR3 has 16 residues. The germline CDR1 and CDR2 sequences are SGHTA and FQGNSA. This chain's CDR3 is CASSPPEGSRTGELFF. CDR3 sequence (DNA): TGTGCCAGCAGCCCACCCGAAGGGAGTCGGACCGGGGAGCTGTTTTTT.

The count of this clone is one. The V call is TRBV6-5, the J call TRBJ1-1; unclear D gene. Germline CDR1 reads MNHEY; CDR2 reads SVGAGI. This CDR3 comprises 14 residues. V lost 2 bases and J 4 bases, leaving 11 bases between the germline ends. Here the CDR3 reads CASSYSDSLTEAFF. The CDR3 DNA sequence: TGTGCCAGCAGTTACAGTGATAGCCTCACTGAAGCTTTCTTT.

The chain couples TRBV7-3 to TRBJ1-3; D is unclear. The CDR3 has 15 amino acids. Between the trimmed V and J ends, which lost 5 bases and 2 bases, there was a span of 13 bases. The germline gives CDR1 SGHTA, CDR2 FQGTGA. In DNA form, the CDR3 reads TGTGCCAGCAGCCAGACGGGCAGCGCTGGAAACACCATATATTTT. Its protein product is CASSQTGSAGNTIYF.

This clone appeared a single time. The rearrangement links TRBV25-1 to TRBJ1-5, with D perhaps matching TRBD1 (5 bases). V lost 8 bases, J lost 1 base, and 18 bases lay in between. The CDR3 totals 16 residues. Germline lookup yields CDR1 MGHDK and CDR2 SYGVNS. The CDR3 nucleotides are TGTGCCAGCCTGCGGGGCAGACGGGGAAGCAATCAGCCCCAGCATTTT. This translates into CASLRGRRGSNQPQHF.

The chain joins TRBV27 to TRBJ2-5; 10 bases line up with TRBD2. Germline CDR1 is MNHEY and CDR2 is SMNVEV (reference sequence). This CDR3 has 15 amino acids. Trimming cost V 4 bases and J 1 base; bases outside gene matches: 3. CDR3 residues: CASSWTSGPQETQYF. CDR3 sequence (DNA): TGTGCCAGCAGTTGGACTAGCGGCCCCCAAGAGACCCAGTACTTC.

The V call is TRBV5-4, the J call TRBJ2-3; 9 bases fit TRBD1. The germline gives CDR1 SGHNT, CDR2 YYREEE (reference sequence). There are 15 residues in the CDR3. V dropped 2 bases and J dropped 4; count of bases not matched to a gene: 5. The CDR3, as DNA: TGTGCCAGCAGCTTCGGGACAGGGAGTGCAGATACGCAGTATTTT. It translates to CASSFGTGSADTQYF.

This chain links TRBV5-1 with TRBJ2-5, with TRBD1 matching over 7 bases. Germline V gene lookup returns CDR1 SGHRS and CDR2 YFSETQ. Germline trimming cut 0 bases from V and 5 bases from J; bases unmatched to any gene: 10. CDR3 length equals 16 residues. The CDR3, as DNA: TGCGCCAGCAGCTTGGAGAAGACAGGGAAAGGCGAGACCCAGTACTTC. It specifies CASSLEKTGKGETQYF. Combining the CDR3 with reference TRBV5-1 and TRBJ2-5 gives the whole variable domain KAGVTQTPRYLIKTRGQQVTLSCSPISGHRSVSWYQQTPGQGLQFLFEYFSETQRNKGNFPGRFSGRQFSNSRSEMNVSTLELGDSALYLCASSLEKTGKGETQYFGPGTRLLVL.

The rearrangement links TRBV6-5 to TRBJ2-2; D is ambiguous. The germline V and J ends were trimmed by 2 bases and 8 bases, with 15 bases remaining between them. Germline CDR1 MNHEY, CDR2 SVGAGI. This CDR3 has 15 amino acids. The CDR3 spells CASSYGGGGPGELFF. The CDR3 DNA reads TGTGCCAGCAGTTACGGTGGCGGCGGACCGGGGGAGCTGTTTTTT.

V is TRBV4-2 and J is TRBJ1-1; D remains ambiguous. Germline lookup yields CDR1 LGHNA and CDR2 YNFKEQ. The ends were cut back, 4 bases at V and 4 bases at J, with 10 bases in the middle. The CDR3 loop spans 13 amino acids. The CDR3 sequence is CASSPWMSTEAFF. As DNA, the CDR3 is TGTGCCAGCAGCCCCTGGATGAGCACTGAAGCTTTCTTT.